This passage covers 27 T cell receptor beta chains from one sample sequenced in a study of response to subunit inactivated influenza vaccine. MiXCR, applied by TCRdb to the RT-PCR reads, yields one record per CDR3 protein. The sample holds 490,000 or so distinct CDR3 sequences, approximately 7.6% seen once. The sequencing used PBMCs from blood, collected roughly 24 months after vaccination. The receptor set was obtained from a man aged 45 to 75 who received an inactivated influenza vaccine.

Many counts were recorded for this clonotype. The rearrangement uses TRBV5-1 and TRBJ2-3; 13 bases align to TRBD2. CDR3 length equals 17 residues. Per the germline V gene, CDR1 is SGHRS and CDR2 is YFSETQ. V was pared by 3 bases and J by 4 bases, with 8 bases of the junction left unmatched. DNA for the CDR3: TGCGCCAGCAGCTGGCGCGGACTAGCGGGAGAGGCAGATACGCAGTATTTT. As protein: CASSWRGLAGEADTQYF.

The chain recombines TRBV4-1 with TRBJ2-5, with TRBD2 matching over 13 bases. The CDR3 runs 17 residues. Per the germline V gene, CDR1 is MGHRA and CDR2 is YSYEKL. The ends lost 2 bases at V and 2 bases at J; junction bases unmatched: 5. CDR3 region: CASSQFGLAGEQETQYF. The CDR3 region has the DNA TGCGCCAGCAGCCAATTTGGACTAGCGGGGGAGCAAGAGACCCAGTACTTC.

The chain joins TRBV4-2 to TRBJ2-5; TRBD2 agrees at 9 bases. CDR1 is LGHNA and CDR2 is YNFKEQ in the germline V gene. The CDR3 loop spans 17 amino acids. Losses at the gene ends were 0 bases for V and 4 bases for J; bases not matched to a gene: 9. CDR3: CASSQDISGGPPETQYF. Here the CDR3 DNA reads TGTGCCAGCAGCCAAGATATTAGCGGGGGCCCGCCAGAGACCCAGTACTTC.

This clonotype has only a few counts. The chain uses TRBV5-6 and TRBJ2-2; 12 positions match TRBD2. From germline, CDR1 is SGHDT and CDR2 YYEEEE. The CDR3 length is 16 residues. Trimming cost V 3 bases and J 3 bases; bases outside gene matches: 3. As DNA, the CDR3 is TGTGCCAGCAGCTGGAGACTAGCGGGGGACACCGGGGAGCTGTTTTTT. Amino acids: CASSWRLAGDTGELFF.

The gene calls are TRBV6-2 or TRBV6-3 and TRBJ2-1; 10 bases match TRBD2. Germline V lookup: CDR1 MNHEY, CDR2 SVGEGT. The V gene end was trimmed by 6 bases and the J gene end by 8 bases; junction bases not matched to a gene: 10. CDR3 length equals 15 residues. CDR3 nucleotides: TGTGCCAGCAGACCTCCACCTAGCGGGGGCTATGAGCAGTTCTTC. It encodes CASRPPPSGGYEQFF.

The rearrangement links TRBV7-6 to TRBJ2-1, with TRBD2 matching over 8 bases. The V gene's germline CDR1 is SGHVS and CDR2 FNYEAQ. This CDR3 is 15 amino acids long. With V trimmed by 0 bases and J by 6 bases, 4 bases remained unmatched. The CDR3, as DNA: TGTGCCAGCAGCTTAGCCGGGACTAGGGCCAATGAGCAGTTCTTC. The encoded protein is CASSLAGTRANEQFF. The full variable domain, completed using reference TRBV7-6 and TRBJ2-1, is GAGVSQSPRYKVTKRGQDVALRCDPISGHVSLYWYRQALGQGPEFLTYFNYEAQQDKSGLPNDRFSAERPEGSISTLTIQRTEQRDSAMYRCASSLAGTRANEQFFGPGTRLTVL.

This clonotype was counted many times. DNA of the CDR3: TGTGCCAGCAGCCAAGCAGGGGCCAACGTCCTGACTTTC. This sequence encodes CASSQAGANVLTF. V and J are TRBV4-2 and TRBJ2-6; the D is unclear. Germline-derived CDR1 and CDR2 are LGHNA and YNFKEQ. Trimming shortened V by 1 base and J by 4 bases, and 2 bases separated the two germline ends. The CDR3 is 13 residues long.

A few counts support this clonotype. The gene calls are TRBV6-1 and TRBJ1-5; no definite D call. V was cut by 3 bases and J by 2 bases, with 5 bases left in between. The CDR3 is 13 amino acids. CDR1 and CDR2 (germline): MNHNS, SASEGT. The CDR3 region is CASSDFGNQPQHF. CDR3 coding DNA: TGTGCCAGCAGTGATTTTGGCAATCAGCCCCAGCATTTT.

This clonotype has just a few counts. This CDR3 reads CASSPRGNEKLFF. The CDR3 bases are TGTGCCAGCAGCCCCAGGGGGAATGAAAAACTGTTTTTT. The rearrangement links TRBV7-9 to TRBJ1-4; 7 bases align to TRBD1. Losses at the gene ends were 5 bases for V and 5 bases for J; bases not matched to a gene: 2. The germline CDR1 and CDR2 sequences are SEHNR and FQNEAQ (reference sequence). The CDR3 extends over 13 amino acids. The variable domain in full, completed from reference TRBV7-9 and TRBJ1-4, reads DTGVSQNPRHKITKRGQNVTFRCDPISEHNRLYWYRQTLGQGPEFLTYFQNEAQLEKSRLLSDRFSAERPKGSFSTLEIQRTEQGDSAMYLCASSPRGNEKLFFGSGTQLSVL.

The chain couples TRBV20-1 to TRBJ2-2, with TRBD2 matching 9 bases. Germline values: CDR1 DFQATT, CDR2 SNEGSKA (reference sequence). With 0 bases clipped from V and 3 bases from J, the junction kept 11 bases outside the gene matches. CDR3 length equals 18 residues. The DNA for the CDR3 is TGCAGTGCTAGAGATCAGGGTAGCGGGAGTCTTGACACCGGGGAGCTGTTTTTT. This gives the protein CSARDQGSGSLDTGELFF.

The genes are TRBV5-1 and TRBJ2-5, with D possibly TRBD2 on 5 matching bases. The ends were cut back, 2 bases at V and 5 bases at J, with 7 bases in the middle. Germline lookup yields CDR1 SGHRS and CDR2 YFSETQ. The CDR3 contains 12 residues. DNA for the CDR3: TGCGCCAGCAGCTTTTCGGGGGAGACCCAGTACTTC. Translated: CASSFSGETQYF.

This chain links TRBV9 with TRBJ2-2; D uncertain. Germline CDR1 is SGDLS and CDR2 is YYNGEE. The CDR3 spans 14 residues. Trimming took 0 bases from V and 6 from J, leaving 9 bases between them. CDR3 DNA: TGTGCCAGCAGCGTAGGGCCCGCATCCGGGGAGCTGTTTTTT. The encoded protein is CASSVGPASGELFF.

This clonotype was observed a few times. CDR3 loop: CASSLGPRVDSPLHF. Written as DNA, the CDR3 is TGTGCCAGCAGCTTAGGTCCCAGGGTGGATTCACCCCTCCACTTT. The chain combines TRBV7-8 with TRBJ1-6; D perhaps matches TRBD1 (5 bases). The CDR3 is made up of 15 amino acids. The V end was cut by 1 base, the J end by 8 bases, with 12 bases between. Germline-derived CDR1 and CDR2 are SGHVS and FQNEAQ.

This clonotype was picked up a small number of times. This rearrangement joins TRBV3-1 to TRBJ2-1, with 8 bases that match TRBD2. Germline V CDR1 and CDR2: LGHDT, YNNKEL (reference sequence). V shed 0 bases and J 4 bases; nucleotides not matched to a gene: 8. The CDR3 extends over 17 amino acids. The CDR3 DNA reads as TGTGCCAGCAGCCAAGATGCTGTGGGACTAGGTTACAATGAGCAGTTCTTC. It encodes CASSQDAVGLGYNEQFF.

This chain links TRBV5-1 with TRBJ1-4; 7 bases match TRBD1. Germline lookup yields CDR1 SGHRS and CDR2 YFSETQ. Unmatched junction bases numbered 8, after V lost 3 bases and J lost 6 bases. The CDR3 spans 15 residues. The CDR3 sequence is CASSYQGDRDEKLFF. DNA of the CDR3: TGCGCCAGCAGCTATCAGGGGGATCGGGATGAAAAACTGTTTTTT.

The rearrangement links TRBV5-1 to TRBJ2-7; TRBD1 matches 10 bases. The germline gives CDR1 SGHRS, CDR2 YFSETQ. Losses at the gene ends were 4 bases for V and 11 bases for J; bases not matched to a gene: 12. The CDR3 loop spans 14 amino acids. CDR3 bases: TGCGCCAGCAGCCCCGGGACAGGGGCCTTCATGAAGTACTTC. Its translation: CASSPGTGAFMKYF.

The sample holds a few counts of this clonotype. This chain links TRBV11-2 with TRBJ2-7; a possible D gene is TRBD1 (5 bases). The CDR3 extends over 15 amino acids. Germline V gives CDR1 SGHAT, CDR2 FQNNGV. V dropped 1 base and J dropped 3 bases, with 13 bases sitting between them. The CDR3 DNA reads TGTGCCAGCAGCTTAGCCCAAGACAGTTACTACGAGCAGTACTTC. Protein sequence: CASSLAQDSYYEQYF.

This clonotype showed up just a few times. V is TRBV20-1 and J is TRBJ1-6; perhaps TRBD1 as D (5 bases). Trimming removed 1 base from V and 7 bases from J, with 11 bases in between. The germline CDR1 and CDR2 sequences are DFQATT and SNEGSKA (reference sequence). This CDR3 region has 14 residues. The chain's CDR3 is CSARVGPHNSPLHF. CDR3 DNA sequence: TGCAGTGCTAGAGTGGGACCACACAATTCACCCCTCCACTTT.

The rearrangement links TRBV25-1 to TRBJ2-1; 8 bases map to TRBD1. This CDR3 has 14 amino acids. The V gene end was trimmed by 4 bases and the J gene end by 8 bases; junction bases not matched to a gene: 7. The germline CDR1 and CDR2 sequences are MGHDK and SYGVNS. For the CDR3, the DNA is TGTGCCAGCAGTGCCATGGACAGGGTCGATGAGCAGTTCTTC. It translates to CASSAMDRVDEQFF.

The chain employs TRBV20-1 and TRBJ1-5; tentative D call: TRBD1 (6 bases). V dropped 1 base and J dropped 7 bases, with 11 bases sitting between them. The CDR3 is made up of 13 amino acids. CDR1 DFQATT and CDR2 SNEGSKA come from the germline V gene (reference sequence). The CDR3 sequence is CSARAAGEQPQHF. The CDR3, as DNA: TGCAGTGCTAGAGCCGCAGGGGAACAGCCCCAGCATTTT.

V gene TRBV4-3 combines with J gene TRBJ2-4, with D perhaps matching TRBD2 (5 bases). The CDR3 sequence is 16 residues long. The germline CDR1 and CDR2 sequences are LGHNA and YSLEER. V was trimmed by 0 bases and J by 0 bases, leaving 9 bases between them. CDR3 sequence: CASSQDTGLAKNIQYF. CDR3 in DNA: TGCGCCAGCAGCCAAGATACGGGGTTAGCCAAAAACATTCAGTACTTC.

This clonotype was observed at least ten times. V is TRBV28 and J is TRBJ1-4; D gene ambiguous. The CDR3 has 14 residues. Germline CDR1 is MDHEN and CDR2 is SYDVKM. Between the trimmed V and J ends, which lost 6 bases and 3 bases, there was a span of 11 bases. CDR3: CASSRRRPNEKLFF. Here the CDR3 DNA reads TGTGCCAGCAGCCGTCGACGGCCTAATGAAAAACTGTTTTTT.

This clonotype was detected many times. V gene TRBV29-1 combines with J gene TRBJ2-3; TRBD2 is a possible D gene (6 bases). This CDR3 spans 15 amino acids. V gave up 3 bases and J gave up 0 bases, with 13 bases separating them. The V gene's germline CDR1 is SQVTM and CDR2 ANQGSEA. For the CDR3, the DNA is TGCAGCGTTGACATAATAGCGGAGAGCACAGATACGCAGTATTTT. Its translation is CSVDIIAESTDTQYF.

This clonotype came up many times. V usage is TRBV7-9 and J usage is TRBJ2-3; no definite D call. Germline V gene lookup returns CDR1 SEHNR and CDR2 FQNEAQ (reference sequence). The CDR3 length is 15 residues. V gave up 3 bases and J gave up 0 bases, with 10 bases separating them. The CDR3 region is CASSFYSSSTDTQYF. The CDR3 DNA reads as TGTGCCAGCAGCTTCTACTCCTCTAGCACAGATACGCAGTATTTT.

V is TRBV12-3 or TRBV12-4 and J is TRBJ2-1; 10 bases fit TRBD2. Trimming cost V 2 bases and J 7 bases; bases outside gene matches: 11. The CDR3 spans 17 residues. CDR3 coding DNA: TGTGCCAGCAGTTTAAGTGTGGGGCTAGCGGGGGTAAATGAGCAGTTCTTC. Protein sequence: CASSLSVGLAGVNEQFF.

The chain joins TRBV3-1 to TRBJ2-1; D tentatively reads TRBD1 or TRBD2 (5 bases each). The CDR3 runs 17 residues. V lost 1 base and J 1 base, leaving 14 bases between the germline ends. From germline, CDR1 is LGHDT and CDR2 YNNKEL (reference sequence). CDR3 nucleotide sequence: TGTGCCAGCAGCCAAGGCTTGGGACCCAGGTCCTACAATGAGCAGTTCTTC. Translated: CASSQGLGPRSYNEQFF.

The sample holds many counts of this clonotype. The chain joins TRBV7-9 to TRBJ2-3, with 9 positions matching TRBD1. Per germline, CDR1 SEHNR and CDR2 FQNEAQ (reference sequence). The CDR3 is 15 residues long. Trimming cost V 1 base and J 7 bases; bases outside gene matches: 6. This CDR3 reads CASSLVGTGRYTQYF. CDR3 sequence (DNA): TGTGCCAGCAGCTTAGTCGGGACAGGGCGATATACGCAGTATTTT. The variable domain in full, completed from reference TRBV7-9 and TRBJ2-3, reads DTGVSQNPRHKITKRGQNVTFRCDPISEHNRLYWYRQTLGQGPEFLTYFQNEAQLEKSRLLSDRFSAERPKGSFSTLEIQRTEQGDSAMYLCASSLVGTGRYTQYFGPGTRLTVL.